Given below is one T cell receptor beta chain in context. The source of the sample is a study of preoperative IRX-2 immunotherapy in early breast cancer. Clones were sequenced by immunoSEQ multiplex PCR, and TCRdb holds only the in-frame ones, with some missing. The sample has 35,000 to 40,000 clones, roughly 82% seen once. Specified treatment: preoperative locoregional IRX-2 cytokine immunotherapy. Patients received preoperative, locoregional IRX-2 cytokine immunotherapy in a phase Ib study. Germline loops: CDR1 MNHGY, CDR2 SAAAGT. The V gene lost 7 bases and the J gene lost 6 bases, with 12 bases spanning the gap. This CDR3 is built from 12 residues.

The sample here was lymph node tissue, taken after IRX-2 immunotherapy. The chain has TRBV6-8 and TRBJ1-2; D is unclear. This TCR derives from a human donor with breast cancer. Here the CDR3 reads CASTAGVHGYTF. In nucleotides, the CDR3 is TGTGCCAGCACTGCCGGGGTTCATGGCTACACCTTC.